Detailed here is one T cell receptor (beta chain). Its antigen has not been determined. No much larger clone is present one base from it, and per-base qualities are unavailable. TCRbeta CDR3 regions were amplified from genomic DNA by means of the immunoSEQ Assay, a bias-controlled multiplex PCR. For the original study's pipeline: Nucleated cell counts per sample were estimated from amplification of reference gene primers within the assay. Sequence reads were collapsed and filtered to measure the absolute abundance of every unique TCRbeta CDR3 rearrangement. For each sample, productive Simpson clonality was calculated by taking the square root of Simpson's diversity index across productive rearrangements. TCRdb obtained this table from immuneACCESS and retained in-frame rearrangements with V and J assigned. These tables miss some clones; where compared with another copy, unresolved V genes account for less than half of the shortfall, and the remainder is unexplained. The DNA was the basis for D and trimming; V, J and clone size are from that table. In all, the sample holds around 470,000 clones, and roughly 87% of those were seen once. Approximately 0.9% of the sample is held by the ten biggest clonotypes.

These data belong to a study of blood T cell repertoires in COVID-19 (dated by TCRdb to between 2020 and 2021). Broadly, across the study: Collaborator samples came from the United States, Italy and Spain and covered acute and convalescent phases of COVID-19. The material from the prospective study consisted of cDNA or gDNA derived from T cells, B-cell-depleted T cells, or PBMCs. Subjects who had been exposed to COVID-19, were actively infected with it, or had recovered from it provided the deeply sampled blood TCRbeta repertoires that made up the dataset. The repertoires were released in a freely available public database intended as a resource for research on the immune response to SARS-CoV-2. Samples came from the ongoing ImmuneRACE study (first 160 participants) plus 1,254 subjects from 6 global collaborators. A de-identified subject ID, COVID-19 status, age in years and sex were almost always included in the sample metadata. Where available, HLA class I and class II types were obtained from metadata supplied by the sample provider rather than from assay-based typing.

General findings and caveats noted by the study authors: Clinical and demographic metadata were provided uncurated, with the amount varying by source and participant.

In Seattle, one collaborating source enrolled patients while the infection was active and tracked those patients longitudinally over the course of disease. Whole blood was collected in K2EDTA tubes by collaborating institutions according to the institutions' own protocols. For TCRbeta analysis, collaborators shipped samples in one of three forms: frozen whole blood, isolated PBMCs, or DNA extracted from either of those sample types. Including cysteine and phenylalanine, the CDR3 has 17 amino acids. Only the CDR3 DNA stays, 51 bases, in frame from base 1. Per the germline V gene, SGHAT is the CDR1 and FQNNGV is the CDR2. V and J are trimmed by 5 bases and 0 bases, and the gene matches miss 8 bases of the junction.

The sequenced sample consisted of peripheral blood. The TCR was taken from a man between 18 and 29 years old with COVID-19, enrolled during active disease. This chain is built from TRBV11-2 and TRBJ2-3; 10 bases in the junction line up with TRBD1. The DNA sequence follows: TGTGCCAGCAGCACGCGGGACAGGGGCGCTAGCACAGATACGCAGTATTTT. Translated, this gives CASSTRDRGASTDTQYF.